Sequencing of this T cell receptor (beta chain) was carried out in a study of blood T cell repertoires in COVID-19. Overall study: T cells, B-cell-depleted T cells, or PBMCs provided the cDNA or gDNA that served as material.

Assay: immunoSEQ multiplex PCR; the TCRdb copy retains only in-frame clones and omits some. The data contain approximately 190,000 clones, 80% to 90% of them seen just once; the ten biggest clones take up over 13%. Germline CDR1 reads LNHDA; CDR2 reads SQIVND (reference sequence). CDR3 length: 14 amino acids. The V end lost 0 bases, the J end lost 8 bases, and 11 bases lay between the germline ends. The TCR sequence derives from a man aged 25-45 years with active or convalescent COVID-19. V and J are TRBV19 and TRBJ2-1; D possibly corresponds to TRBD1 (5 bases). Sequenced sample: peripheral blood. The CDR3 spells CASSIDPGWDEQFF. CDR3 in DNA: TGTGCCAGTAGTATAGATCCAGGGTGGGATGAGCAGTTCTTC.